This T cell receptor (beta chain) was profiled in a study of cytomegalovirus exposure and HLA in healthy donors. For the study at large: The study placed approximately 81% of its approximately 380 genotyped donors in the Caucasian-associated ancestry cluster. The study, taken as a whole, reports: Presence/absence analyses treated sequencing depth as roughly uniform across donors.

This PCR relied on a set of 60 Vbeta primers and 13 Jbeta primers. Sequencing was performed with immunoSEQ multiplex PCR; in TCRdb, only in-frame clones are kept and a portion is missing. The top ten clones hold 3.5% to 4% of a sample with roughly 190,000 clones, approximately 84% of them seen once. This clone was seen a few times. Its antigen is unknown. Germline assignment: CDR1 LGHNA and CDR2 YNFKEQ. The CDR3 runs to 13 residues. Between the trimmed V and J ends, which lost 4 bases and 4 bases, there was a span of 10 bases. This chain connects TRBV4-2 to TRBJ1-1; no definite D call. Sequencing was carried out using PBMCs. The receptor was isolated from a man aged 50 to 59 in good health and CMV-seronegative. The CDR3 protein is CASSREEGTEAFF. The CDR3 DNA is TGTGCCAGCAGCCGGGAGGAAGGCACTGAAGCTTTCTTT.